The 21 T cell receptor beta chains in this list originate from one sample, sequenced in a study of T-cell reconstitution after alpha-beta-depleted transplantation in children. As it was prepared, the TCRbeta library received unique molecular identifiers. TCRdb passed the PCR reads through MiXCR, listing each CDR3 protein once. This table holds more than 85,000 distinct CDR3 sequences, 6% found once. The source was PBMCs, mostly from graft donor cells, collected 60 days after TCRalphabeta/CD19-depleted stem cell transplant. These receptors all stem from a female patient aged 2 to 10 who had a stem cell transplant for Fanconi anemia, so the T cells may come from the graft donor.

This clonotype was observed at least ten times. The V call is TRBV6-2 or TRBV6-3, the J call TRBJ1-1, with D hard to call. V was shortened by 5 bases and J by 7 bases, with 17 bases between the two germline ends. Germline loops: CDR1 MNHEY, CDR2 SVGEGT. The CDR3 covers 14 residues. CDR3: CASSMSGSSIEAFF. CDR3 DNA sequence: TGTGCCAGCAGTATGTCCGGTTCCTCTATTGAAGCTTTCTTT.

This clonotype was seen at least ten times. The CDR3 bases are TGTGCCAGCAGTGACGCGGGGGGCACAGATACGCAGTATTTT. Its translation is CASSDAGGTDTQYF. This chain connects TRBV6-4 to TRBJ2-3; 7 nucleotides agree with TRBD2. This CDR3 has 14 amino acids. The germline CDR1 and CDR2 sequences are MRHNA and SNTAGT. J lost 1 base, V lost 2 bases, and 0 bases had no gene match.

This clonotype was recorded many times. The genes are TRBV20-1 and TRBJ2-1, with 7 bases aligning to TRBD2. Germline values: CDR1 DFQATT, CDR2 SNEGSKA (reference sequence). The CDR3 length is 14 residues. Germline trimming cut 2 bases from V and 11 bases from J; bases unmatched to any gene: 12. CDR3 sequence reads: CSARTGASGGKQFF. The CDR3 region has the DNA TGCAGTGCTAGAACGGGAGCTAGCGGAGGGAAGCAGTTCTTC.

This clonotype showed up many times. This sequence joins TRBV28 and TRBJ1-1; D is ambiguous. V was clipped by 6 bases and J by 9 bases, with 11 bases between them. Germline V gives CDR1 MDHEN, CDR2 SYDVKM. The CDR3 length is 11 residues. This chain's CDR3 is CASSQTGKAFF. The CDR3 region has the DNA TGTGCCAGCAGCCAGACCGGAAAAGCTTTCTTT.

This clonotype came up many times. The chain couples TRBV6-1 to TRBJ1-2; TRBD1 aligns across 9 bases. Trimming took 7 bases from V and 7 from J; bases not matched to a gene: 7. This CDR3 contains 13 residues. CDR1 and CDR2 from the germline V gene are MNHNS and SASEGT. CDR3 loop: CASNDRGRGGYTF. CDR3 coding DNA: TGTGCCAGCAATGACAGGGGGAGGGGTGGCTACACCTTC.

This clonotype was seen many times. CDR3 DNA sequence: TGTGCCAGCAGTTTCCTTGGGACAGGGGTCTACAATGAGCAGTTCTTC. This sequence encodes CASSFLGTGVYNEQFF. This chain uses TRBV12-3 or TRBV12-4 with TRBJ2-1; 10 bases are a match to TRBD1. The ends lost 3 bases at V and 3 bases at J; junction bases unmatched: 5. The CDR3 is made up of 16 amino acids.

This sequence joins TRBV12-5 and TRBJ1-3, with D possibly TRBD1 on 6 matching bases. This CDR3 is 19 amino acids long. V shed 0 bases and J shed 0 bases, with 18 bases lying between them. In germline, CDR1 is LGHNT, CDR2 FRNRAP. This CDR3 reads CASGLVLVKRGTSGNTIYF. The CDR3 nucleotides read TGTGCTAGTGGTTTGGTACTGGTGAAAAGGGGGACCTCTGGAAACACCATATATTTT.

This clonotype showed up many times. The chain couples TRBV28 to TRBJ2-4; perhaps D is TRBD1 or TRBD2 (5 bases each). Per the germline V gene, CDR1 is MDHEN and CDR2 is SYDVKM. This CDR3 has 14 amino acids. The V end was cut by 6 bases, the J end by 4 bases, with 13 bases between. The CDR3 DNA is TGTGCCAGCAGCCCCGCCGGGACGAAAAACATTCAGTACTTC. Translation: CASSPAGTKNIQYF.

This clonotype was counted ten times or more. The chain carries TRBV15 and TRBJ2-1, with D hard to call. Germline V gene sequence: CDR1 LNHNV, CDR2 YYDKDF (reference sequence). V was clipped by 2 bases and J by 5 bases, with 4 bases between them. The CDR3 sequence is 12 residues long. The CDR3 is CATSRSNNEQFF. CDR3 DNA sequence: TGTGCCACCAGCAGATCGAACAATGAGCAGTTCTTC.

This clonotype was counted only a few times. The chain employs TRBV5-1 and TRBJ1-2; D remains unclear. This CDR3 is 13 amino acids long. Germline-derived CDR1 and CDR2 are SGHRS and YFSETQ. Trimming removed 2 bases at V and 7 bases at J, with 12 bases between. CDR3 protein: CASSFGGTAGYTF. The CDR3 coding sequence is TGCGCCAGCAGCTTCGGTGGAACGGCTGGCTACACCTTC.

This clonotype has more than one count but fewer than ten. The chain links TRBV21-1 to TRBJ1-1; the table's TRBD1 call for D was not verified on the DNA. TRBV21-1 is designated a pseudogene. This CDR3 is built from 13 residues. CDR3 amino acids: CASSPRSTDEAFF. CDR3 nucleotides: TGTGCCAGCAGCCCCAGGTCGACAGACGAAGCTTTCTTT.

The rearrangement joins TRBV6-4 to TRBJ2-7, with TRBD2 matching 8 bases. V lost 11 bases to trimming and J lost 1 base; unmatched junction nucleotides: 25. The CDR3 is made up of 19 amino acids. CDR1 MRHNA and CDR2 SNTAGT come from the germline V gene. CDR3 sequence (DNA): TGTGCCTTCAGTCATTCGCCCGGGACTAGAGGACTAAAATCCTACGAGCAGTACTTC. It codes for CAFSHSPGTRGLKSYEQYF.

The chain links TRBV9 to TRBJ2-2, with unresolved D. The CDR3 is made up of 14 amino acids. V lost 0 bases to trimming and J lost 4 bases, with 7 bases between them. The V gene's germline CDR1 is SGDLS and CDR2 YYNGEE. Here the CDR3 reads CASSVGVTTGELFF. DNA for the CDR3: TGTGCCAGCAGCGTAGGTGTTACCACCGGGGAGCTGTTTTTT.

This clonotype has at least ten counts. This chain joins TRBV4-1 and TRBJ2-4, with a possible D match to TRBD1 (6 bases). This CDR3 spans 17 amino acids. The germline CDR1 and CDR2 sequences are MGHRA and YSYEKL. Trimming removed 5 bases from V and 2 bases from J, with 19 bases in between. The CDR3 protein is CASSLRPNRVSKNIQYF. CDR3 sequence (DNA): TGCGCCAGCAGCTTACGACCGAACAGGGTATCCAAAAACATTCAGTACTTC.

This clonotype was observed at least ten times. Sequence at one end of the junction differs from germline and may be a read error. The chain couples TRBV19 to TRBJ2-1; 11 nucleotides agree with TRBD2. Germline values: CDR1 LNHDA, CDR2 SQIVND (reference sequence). The CDR3 has 17 amino acids. CDR3 protein: CASRIAGGAILYNEQFF. The CDR3 coding sequence is TGTGCCAGTAGGATAGCGGGAGGGGCAATCCTATACAATGAGCAGTTCTTC.

The genes are TRBV30 and TRBJ2-1, with TRBD2 as a possible D gene (6 bases). Germline-derived CDR1 and CDR2 are GTSNPN and SVGIG (reference sequence). With 5 bases removed from V and 9 bases from J, the gap between germline ends came to 11 bases. This CDR3 has 11 amino acids. The CDR3 here is CAWGGAFEQFF. Written as DNA, the CDR3 is TGTGCCTGGGGCGGGGCATTTGAGCAGTTCTTC.

For the CDR3, the DNA is TGTGCCAGCAGCCAAGTTAGGACAGGGGGCTACGAGCAGTACTTC. Translating gives CASSQVRTGGYEQYF. The V gene is TRBV4-2, the J gene TRBJ2-7; TRBD1 agrees at 10 bases. CDR3 length equals 15 residues. Germline assignment: CDR1 LGHNA and CDR2 YNFKEQ. The V and J ends lost 1 base and 3 bases, in that order; junction bases with no gene match: 3.

The CDR3 here is CSIGQGATDTQYF. CDR3 bases: TGCAGCATAGGGCAGGGGGCGACAGATACGCAGTATTTT. The genes are TRBV29-1 and TRBJ2-3; TRBD1 matches at 8 bases. Germline-derived CDR1 and CDR2 are SQVTM and ANQGSEA. The CDR3 is 13 residues long. V was pared by 8 bases and J by 3 bases, with 7 bases of the junction left unmatched.

Ten or more counts support this clonotype. J is TRBJ1-2 and V is TRBV5-1, with 8 bases fitting TRBD1. This CDR3 has 16 residues. J gave up 8 bases and V 0 bases, and 12 bases lay outside the gene matches. In germline, CDR1 is SGHRS, CDR2 YFSETQ. The CDR3 reads CASSLAEDRGLRGYTF. CDR3 nucleotide sequence: TGCGCCAGCAGCTTGGCGGAAGACAGGGGACTTCGAGGCTACACCTTC.

This clonotype was seen at least ten times. The chain joins TRBV6-5 to TRBJ2-3, with D possibly TRBD1 on 5 matching bases. The CDR3 contains 15 residues. The V gene lost 0 bases and the J gene lost 3 bases, with 10 bases spanning the gap. Germline assignment: CDR1 MNHEY and CDR2 SVGAGI. CDR3 protein: CASSYSAGRTDTQYF. CDR3 nucleotides: TGTGCCAGCAGTTACTCGGCAGGGCGTACAGATACGCAGTATTTT.

This clonotype has at least ten counts. J is TRBJ1-2 and V is TRBV7-9, with D possibly being TRBD1 (5 bases). CDR3 length: 14 amino acids. Germline V lookup: CDR1 SEHNR, CDR2 FQNEAQ (reference sequence). Trimming cost V 6 bases and J 5 bases, with 16 bases left between them. In nucleotides, the CDR3 is TGTGCCAGCAGTCATACCGGGACCGAGTATGGCTACACCTTC. This translates into CASSHTGTEYGYTF.